The source of this TCR beta chain is a study of graft-versus-host responses after intestinal transplantation. On the study more broadly: Transplant types were multivisceral, liver-intestinal, or isolated intestinal. Regarding the study as a whole: Ileal or blood samples showed some GvH clones first, and such clones were also found in recipient marrow.

Germline CDR1 is KGHSH and CDR2 is LQKENI. There are 14 residues in the CDR3. Trimming took 0 bases from V and 10 from J, leaving 13 bases between them. The method was immunoSEQ multiplex PCR; TCRdb's version includes in-frame clones alone and lacks a portion of them. The sample lists around 120,000 clones, approximately 92% occurring once. Concerning this clone: Its target is unknown.

This sequence joins TRBV18 and TRBJ1-5; D remains ambiguous. The source material was unstimulated CD4+ T cells sorted from spleen or lymph node cells, sampled before intestinal transplant. The TCR originated in a human donor who received an intestinal transplant. The CDR3 DNA is TGTGCCAGCTCACCACCAGGGTCACCTCGACCCCAGCATTTT. This sequence encodes CASSPPGSPRPQHF.